This TCR beta chain was documented in a study of CD8+ T cells in alopecia areata (dated by TCRdb to the late 2010s). Broadly, across the study: Treated patients were enrolled in an open-label pilot trial of oral tofacitinib, 5 to 10 mg twice daily, for moderate-to-severe alopecia areata. Biopsies were taken from tofacitinib-treated patients at baseline and again at 4 and 24 weeks into treatment, and several of those patients also had a later scalp biopsy. Clonality in the scalp was compared among normal scalp (n=4), patchy alopecia areata scalp (n=8), and alopecia totalis/universalis scalp (n=8). Tofacitinib was given for 6 to 18 months, followed by 6 months of follow-up off drug to assess delayed response and recurrence. Scalp tissue and sorted CD4+ and CD8+ peripheral blood T cells from patchy and totalis/universalis alopecia areata patients and from healthy controls were covered by human TCRbeta sequencing. RNA was extracted with the PAXgene miRNA kit for fixed scalp, the miRNeasy kit for PBMCs, and the RNeasy kit for mouse skin. The SALT score, which quantifies the percentage of affected scalp surface area, was used to measure disease severity in treated patients. TCRbeta CDR3 regions were amplified by immunoSEQ multiplex PCR using 35 Vbeta forward and 13 Jbeta reverse primers. To study T cell clonal expansion in alopecia areata, the researchers applied high-throughput TCRbeta sequencing to both the C3H/HeJ mouse model and human patients.

The library was generated by the immunoSEQ multiplex PCR assay. To provide template for TCR sequencing, every sample had RNA extracted and reverse transcribed into cDNA. First-strand cDNA was synthesized using SuperScript III with a 2:1 mix of oligo-dT and random hexamers. A synthetic immune receptor repertoire was used to assess amplification bias, and residual bias was removed computationally. The study's processing was this. Raw reads were preprocessed for error removal, and CDR3 was defined according to IMGT conventions as running from the conserved cysteine to phenylalanine. Clonality was computed by normalizing Shannon entropy by log2 of the number of productive unique TCRs and subtracting the result from 1. Scalp TCRbeta sequences were cross-referenced with sorted blood CD4 and CD8 repertoires so that the CD4 or CD8 identity of scalp clones could be inferred. TCRdb mirrors the immuneACCESS table, restricted to in-frame sequences. Some clones are absent from its copies; in checked studies, under half trace to an unresolved V gene, and the reason for the others is unknown. The V and J calls and clone size come from that table; D and trimming were worked out from the DNA. The sample table holds about 140,000 clones, of which roughly 86% were seen once. The ten largest clones represent 13% of the sample.

As regards this clone: The clone's antigen remains unknown. One base away there is no much larger clone; base qualities are not given.

From its cysteine to its phenylalanine, the CDR3 spans 16 amino acids. Here the CDR3 DNA is all that survives: 48 bases in frame from base 1. Here V drops 2 bases and J drops 4 bases, and the junction holds 4 bases not matched to any gene. CDR1 SEHNR and CDR2 FQNEAQ are derived from the germline V gene (reference sequence). The sample's time point, from its label and the paper: more than 3 weeks on oral tofacitinib. The treatment or condition label corresponds to: oral pan-JAK inhibitor, 5-10 mg twice daily. Peripheral blood and lesional scalp punch biopsies were obtained from patients with alopecia areata. PBMCs were separated by density centrifugation and stained for CD3, CD4 and CD8, after which CD4+ and CD8+ T cells were sorted on a FACSAria. General study outcomes and caveats: Tofacitinib significantly decreased scalp clonality and the number of expanded CD8+ clones among the top 100 scalp clones. Shared TCR sequences between patients were less evident than in mice, which may be partly attributable to HLA diversity in the patient population. Because the treated cohort was small and included a single nonresponder, larger studies are needed to assess links between baseline CD8+ expansion and response. Compared with normal scalp, lesional scalp, particularly in alopecia totalis/universalis, had higher clonality and more expanded CD8+ clones, which suggests antigenic drive. Unlike mouse skin, where gammadelta T cells dominate, normal human skin contains resident alphabeta T cells that get sequenced too, which complicates analysis of the scalp TCR repertoire. During tofacitinib treatment, many expanded lesional clones remained in scalp and blood, and this persistence may partly explain relapse after treatment is stopped.

Recombination linked TRBV7-9 to TRBJ2-6; 8 of the junction bases match TRBD1. The starting material was CD8+ T cells sorted from blood, obtained at week 4, from a patient treated with tofacitinib. This TCR derives from a human donor with alopecia areata. The bases are TGTGCCAGCAGCTTACTGACAGGGGTCGGGGCCAACGTCCTGACTTTC. Protein translation: CASSLLTGVGANVLTF.